This entry concerns a single TCR beta chain. V gave up 6 bases and J gave up 4 bases; unmatched junction bases: 3. The CDR3 runs 13 residues. Per the germline V gene, CDR1 is MNHEY and CDR2 is SVGAGI. The data derive from a study of blood T cell repertoires in COVID-19. Turning to the study itself: Collection of acute and convalescent COVID-19 samples took place in the United States, Italy and Spain.

Some clones are missing from TCRdb's copy, which holds only in-frame ones; the method was immunoSEQ multiplex PCR. The sample has about 140,000 clones, 88% seen once. The sequencing input was peripheral blood. This clonotype originated in a man in his 70s with acute or convalescent COVID-19. J is TRBJ2-1 and V is TRBV6-5; 7 positions match TRBD2. The CDR3 here is CASSHGGYNEQFF. In DNA, the CDR3 is TGTGCCAGCAGCCACGGGGGGTACAATGAGCAGTTCTTC.